This T cell receptor (beta chain) came from a study of cytomegalovirus exposure and HLA in healthy donors (TCRdb year 2017). About the study as a whole: In an earlier analysis of 587 of the donors, less than 350 Gb of sequence data and some 120 million unique TCR beta sequences from some 170 million T cells were reported. A later analysis re-examined previously published TCR beta repertoires from just over 650 donors and added high-resolution HLA genotyping to investigate patterns of TCR occurrence. The number of donors typed differed by locus, with roughly 629-640 for A, B, C, DRB1 and DQB1, 522 for DQA1, 600 to 610 for DPA1, and over 400 for DPB1. In addition to the first cohort of approximately 670 subjects, a separate validation cohort of 120 different subjects was used. Every repertoire in the discovery cohort had been generated on one and the same sequencing platform. In an earlier analysis of roughly 600 of the donors, high-throughput TCR beta sequencing was used to judge whether each TCR beta V gene segment behaved as functional or pseudogenic. An early release covering 550 to 700 HLA-typed donors comprised 250 to 350 gigabases of sequencing data and approximately 80 million unique TCR sequences. Alongside the repertoire data, information on donor age, sex, ethnicity and CMV serostatus was compiled. A later genetic analysis used genome-wide SNP genotypes for about three fifths of the 666 donors, treating that subset as a discovery cohort. Both class I and class II loci were covered by HLA typing, at four-digit resolution. The genetic ancestry cluster associated with self-reported Caucasian donors included around four fifths of the 398 genotyped donors. In the later analysis, no new phenotypic data were used to find candidate immune exposures; instead, reliance was placed on TCR beta sequences and their occurrence across donors. Using immunosequencing, the study profiled T cell repertoires from 666 subjects and related those repertoires to cytomegalovirus serostatus. Among around 400 genotyped donors of the cohort, an average of roughly 240,000 unique TCR beta nucleotide sequences were sequenced per donor, roughly 18% of them non-productive. High-throughput TCR immunosequencing, statistical association of individual TCRs with disease status, and machine learning were combined to predict cytomegalovirus infection status. Because of strong linkage in the cohort, roughly five DR-DQ haplotypes were treated as single units for association and clustering. The study was designed to test whether signatures of past pathogen exposure could be identified by cataloging public T cell receptors. Paper-wide results and their limitations: According to a later analysis, most CMV-associated TCR beta chains appeared to be HLA-restricted, and the HLA associations seemed to be driven largely by CMV exposure. Because counts were too low, about 18 rarely observed V segments, including chromosome 9 orphons, were left out of the earlier analysis of some 640 of the donors. At a false discovery rate of 0.05, a later analysis linked 16,000 or so TCR beta sequences to specific HLA alleles. CMV serostatus was the only immune exposure information available for the cohort. It was suggested by the authors that the approach could potentially be generalized to other disease states and immunological phenotypes. According to a later analysis, TCR association rates differed among HLA loci, with DRB1 alleles showing the most associated TCRs and HLA-C alleles showing the fewest. Presence/absence analyses assumed roughly uniform sequencing depth across donors, an assumption that may not hold. V-gene and J-gene trimming of TCR beta chains was associated with a missense DCLRE1C variant in a later genetic analysis, and the association was replicated in an independent cohort. A later analysis reported that several top co-occurrence clusters appeared linked to parvovirus B19, influenza, CMV and Epstein-Barr virus. A further reported finding was that TCR beta sequences accurately predicted the HLA-A and HLA-B alleles for most subjects in the first cohort. Compared with the approximately 670-donor mean, donors in an Asian-associated ancestry cluster had fewer N-insertions in productive TCRs, according to a later genetic analysis. In vitro tests confirmed that a few of the cytomegalovirus-associated TCR beta chains recognize cytomegalovirus antigens. In a later analysis, HLA-associated TCR beta chains were found to be more clonally expanded and to have lower generation probabilities than equally common non-associated chains. In the study, around 160 TCR beta chains were listed as associated with cytomegalovirus. Linkage disequilibrium might explain the correlated functional status among segregating V segments, but an unknown experimental factor could not be ruled out. A group of highly shared sequence variants was considered likely to be a technical artifact of the sequencing pipeline. The classifier was reported to diagnose cytomegalovirus status with high specificity and sensitivity in both the original cohort and the validation cohort. In an earlier analysis of more than 500 of the donors, most TCR beta V segments appeared in productive rearrangements about 90% or about 30% of the time, broadly matching IMGT annotations. Because HLA typing was unavailable for some donors at each locus, only the typed subset was used in association tests. Only TCR beta chains were sequenced in this cohort, and the absence of alpha or paired-chain data limited detectable features. Most TCR sequences were observed very rarely across donors, whereas some public TCRs were present in many individuals. When HLA alleles, especially DR and DQ, strongly co-occurred, attributing TCR associations to individual alleles was difficult.

To note about this clone: It lacks a known antigen. The record has no base qualities; no much larger clone is one base away.

The cohort comprised several hundred healthy bone marrow donors. At the time of sampling, every cohort member was nominally healthy, though immune exposures that went unrecorded were likely present. The donor was CMV seropositive and belonged to the group of a few hundred seropositive cohort members. Every donor gave a peripheral blood sample, and the peripheral blood mononuclear cells from that sample were used for TCR beta sequencing. The Qiagen DNeasy Blood Extraction Kit was used to extract genomic DNA from the blood cell samples. Libraries were built with the immunoSEQ multiplex PCR assay. A mixture of 60 forward primers for TCR Vbeta segments and 13 reverse primers for TCR Jbeta segments was used in the multiplex PCR. Amplification of the CDR3 region of rearranged TCR beta genes was performed with a multiplex PCR assay on genomic DNA. On the Illumina HiSeq System, the amplified TCR beta libraries were sequenced as 87-base-pair reads. The authors' analysis ran thus. Across the 640 or so repertoires, a later analysis counted tens of millions of unique TCR beta chains, roughly 11 million of which were shared by at least two donors. To remove PCR and sequencing errors, raw reads were error-corrected and collapsed into unique sequences using a nearest-neighbor algorithm that merged closely related sequences. Alignment of CDR3 sequences to IMGT reference sequences was used to assign V, D and J gene segments. For a sequence to be retained, a match of at least six nucleotides to both a V gene segment and a J gene segment was required. A rearrangement was called productive if the CDR3 had no stop codons and remained in frame with V and J, and every other rearrangement was called non-productive. Following IMGT convention, CDR3 was defined as the stretch from the second conserved V-encoded cysteine to the conserved J-encoded phenylalanine. In an earlier analysis of approximately 590 of the donors, sequences lacking an unambiguous match to a single V gene segment were excluded. In an earlier analysis of 450 to 700 of the donors, V segments were called functional above 56.7% productive rearrangements and were called segregating when the between-donor standard deviation exceeded 5%. A statistical classification framework was built for diagnosing cytomegalovirus status from the catalog of TCR beta chain sequences. A later analysis assigned V and J genes by comparing TCR nucleotide sequences with IMGT/GENE-DB human TR gene sequences. The TCRdist pipeline was used in a later analysis to assign CDR3 sequences and most-parsimonious VDJ recombination scenarios. In a later analysis, each TCR beta chain was defined by its CDR3 amino acid sequence together with its V-gene family, and reads lacking a unique V-gene family were excluded. A later analysis removed 592 highly shared, low-generation-probability nucleotide sequences to deal with suspected cross-contamination and a sequencing artifact. In a later analysis, a clonal expansion index for each public chain was calculated from normalized within-repertoire ranks of inferred template counts. Generation probabilities in a later analysis came from a VDJ recombination model fitted to out-of-frame rearrangements, and those results were checked against IGoR. In a later analysis, TCR-TCR, TCR-HLA and TCR-CMV co-occurrence was scored with hypergeometric tests, and a repertoire-size bias correction was applied to TCR pairs. False discovery rates were estimated in a later analysis by permuting HLA or CMV assignments 20 times. A later analysis grouped co-occurring TCRs with DBSCAN, adding TCRdist sequence similarity when clustering within HLA-allele-positive subsets. Repertoires with fewer than 30,000 or more than 120,000 public chains were left out of co-occurrence clustering, as were about 5 repertoires with anomalous nucleotide sharing. TCRdb limited this immuneACCESS table to in-frame rearrangements with V and J called. A share of clones is missing; checked studies link under half to unresolved V genes, and the rest is unexplained. V and J calls and clone size follow that table, whereas D and trimming were derived from the DNA. This sample is represented by 95,000 or so clones; 81% of them were singletons. The ten largest clonotypes hold around 4.2% of the sample.

Source material: PBMCs. This sequence was found in a woman aged 70 to 79 in good health and CMV-seropositive.

The CDR3 is CSILAGGYEQFF. DNA sequence: TGCAGCATTCTAGCGGGAGGGTATGAGCAGTTCTTC. The rearrangement joined TRBV29-1 to TRBJ2-1, with 12 bases in between that match TRBD2. The CDR3, cysteine through phenylalanine, is 12 amino acids long. The only DNA kept is the CDR3, 36 bases in frame from the first base. V loses 8 bases at its end and J loses 8 bases; junction bases beyond the gene matches: 4. For CDR1 and CDR2, the germline V gene lists SQVTM and ANQGSEA.